This TCR beta chain originates from a study of shared clonotypes between healthy human individuals. Looking at the study overall: The study enrolled a couple of women and a few men aged 18 to 49.

As handled by the study authors: ImmunoSEQ supplied junction-only sequences lacking quality scores, so filtering was different. This table comes from immunoSEQ multiplex PCR, and its TCRdb copy is limited to in-frame clones, with some not included. The V and J calls and clone size are taken from that table; D and trimming were inferred from the DNA. Here the sample spans 2.5 million or so clones, approximately 90% being singletons. Concerning this clone itself: Its specificity is not known. Other DNA sequences in this sample translate to the same CDR3.

V dropped 0 bases and J dropped 7 bases, with 3 bases sitting between them. This CDR3 spans 12 amino acids. Germline V gene data show CDR1 as MDHEN and CDR2 as SYDVKM. Whole-study findings and limits: The study found about 5% of naive CD4 clonotypes shared across a few donors.

The receptor comes from a man younger than 35 in good health. V is TRBV28 and J is TRBJ1-4; no clear D gene. The source material was naive CD4+ T cells sorted from blood. Described subset: CD45RA+ positively selected. The CDR3 protein is CASSLWPEKLFF. The CDR3 bases are TGTGCCAGCAGTTTATGGCCTGAAAAACTGTTTTTT.